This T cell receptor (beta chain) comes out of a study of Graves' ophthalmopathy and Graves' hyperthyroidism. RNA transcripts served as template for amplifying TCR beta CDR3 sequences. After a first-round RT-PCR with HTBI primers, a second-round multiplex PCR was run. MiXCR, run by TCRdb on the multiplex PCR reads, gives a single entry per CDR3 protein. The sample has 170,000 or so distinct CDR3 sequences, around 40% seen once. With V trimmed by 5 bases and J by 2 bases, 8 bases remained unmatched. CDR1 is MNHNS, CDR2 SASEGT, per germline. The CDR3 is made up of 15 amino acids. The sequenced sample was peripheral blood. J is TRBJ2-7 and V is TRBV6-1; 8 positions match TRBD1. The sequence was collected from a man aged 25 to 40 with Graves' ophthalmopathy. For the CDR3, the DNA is TGTGCCAGCAGTACACCCCGGGGACAGGCCTACGAGCAGTACTTC. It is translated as CASSTPRGQAYEQYF.